At least ten counts were recorded for the clone carrying this T cell receptor beta chain. Its antigen is still unknown. This sample is part of a study of T-cell reconstitution after alpha-beta-depleted transplantation in children. Findings and caveats of the study: Diversity and T-cell counts at one year after transplant derived mostly from new T cells.

The CDR3 is 15 amino acids. Germline CDR1 is SGHDT and CDR2 is YYEEEE. V shed 3 bases and J 3 bases; nucleotides not matched to a gene: 6. Unique molecular identifiers featured in how the TCRbeta library was prepared. TCRdb used MiXCR to reprocess the PCR reads, holding one entry per CDR3 protein. Of around 370,000 distinct CDR3 sequences in the sample, 16% were seen once. The gene calls are TRBV5-6 and TRBJ2-1; 7 bases are a match to TRBD2. The sequence derives from a male patient between 2 and 9 years old who had a stem cell transplant for acute lymphoblastic leukemia, so the T cells may come from the graft donor. Material: PBMCs, mostly from graft donor cells, obtained 360 days after TCRalphabeta/CD19-depleted stem cell transplant. Here the CDR3 DNA reads TGTGCCAGCAGCTCACTGCTAGCGGTCTACAATGAGCAGTTCTTC. Translating it yields CASSSLLAVYNEQFF.